This T cell receptor (beta chain) was identified in a study of beta chain features in type 1 diabetes (dated 2018 in TCRdb). The study in broad terms: Mean age, gender distribution, total cell number and subset yield were not different between patients and healthy donors. A total of about 110,000,000 sorted cells were examined across all samples, and a strong correlation was observed between cell number per subset and RNA yield. The study compared the TCRB repertoires of sorted circulating CD4+ T cell subsets in recently diagnosed type 1 diabetes patients with those in matched healthy donors. Naive and central memory subsets were obtained from all 30 or so donors, but regulatory and stem cell-like memory subsets were isolated from only 8 patients and roughly eight healthy donors. What the work shows at the level of the full study, not this receptor alone: Because the HLA sub-analyses included only small numbers of individuals, any influence of HLA type on TCRB rearrangement was left unresolved. Because cDNA was sequenced instead of genomic DNA, activated cells with high expression could be over-represented, although the groups did not differ in activation or CD3 levels. Type 1 diabetes patients showed a moderate but significant shortening of TCRB CDR3 length in all four CD4+ subsets. Naive, central memory and regulatory TCRB repertoires appeared to be more alike among patients than among healthy donors. PCR might favor shorter templates, but patient and control samples were amplified and corrected together, so any skew would affect both groups equally. Patients with type 1 diabetes made fewer insertions and deleted more nucleotides at VDJ recombination sites, implying thymic rearrangement abnormalities.

In regard to this clone: The antigen it binds to is not known. Base qualities are not at hand, and no much larger clone is one base apart.

Trimming takes 7 bases off V and 2 bases off J; junction bases not matched to a gene: 4. CDR1 and CDR2 are read off the germline V gene as MDHEN and SYDVKM. CDR3 length: 13 amino acids, cysteine to phenylalanine. The CDR3 DNA has 39 bases and is translated from base 1. The High Capacity cDNA Reverse Transcription Kit was used to reverse transcribe all of the isolated RNA, meaning that expressed TCRB transcripts were what got sequenced. Deep immunoSEQ sequencing was applied to naive, central memory and regulatory T cell samples, giving an average of roughly 3.3 million total reads per sample. After sorted cells were lysed in RLT buffer, RNA was extracted with DNase-treated RNeasy Micro or Mini kits, with the choice depending on cell number. To prevent cross-contamination, each cell subset was processed individually, whereas patient and healthy donor samples were processed jointly. TCRB sequences were amplified from cDNA with the immunoSEQ multiplex PCR, producing 87-bp fragments spanning the CDR3 region. Sequencing of the amplicons was done on the Illumina HiSeq platform. Processing in the source paper ran as follows. Synthetic template baselines were used to correct PCR bias computationally, reads within Hamming distance 2 were collapsed together, and singletons that could not be merged were discarded. By aligning reads against IMGT, V, D and J genes, CDR3 length, and insertions or deletions at six rearrangement sites were assigned. Within each subset, clonotype counts were normalized to the number of sorted cells before true diversity and Gini coefficients were calculated with the tcR R package. Repertoire sharing was quantified using the overlap coefficient calculated on TCRB nucleotide sequences. Out-of-frame TCRB sequences from naive cells were analyzed as a proxy for the pre-selection repertoire. TCRdb limited this immuneACCESS table to in-frame rearrangements with V and J called. A share of clones is missing; checked studies link under half to unresolved V genes, and the rest is unexplained. V and J calls and clone size are as listed in that table; D and trimming were resolved from the DNA. This sample holds 450,000 to 550,000 clones; approximately 30% were observed only once. The ten largest clones add up to roughly 0.066% of the sample.

Each donor gave one peripheral blood draw, about 110 mL on average, collected into heparinised tubes. A BD FACSAria II and a panel including CD45RO, CCR7, CD25, CD127, CD95 and CD27 were used to sort naive, central memory, regulatory and stem cell-like memory CD4+ T cells. A purity above 98% was achieved for all sorted populations. PBMCs were isolated immediately by Lymphoprep density gradient centrifugation and stained directly without culture. So that batch effects would be minimized, each experiment stained and sorted samples in pairs, pairing one healthy donor with one patient. The chain joins TRBV28 to TRBJ1-2, with 7 central nucleotides matching TRBD1. The specimen sequenced was naive CD4+ T cells from blood. Taken with the paper, the label for cell subset or site translates to: true naive CD4+ T cells. The sequence was obtained from a man between 18 and 35 years old in good health. The DNA sequence reads TGTGCCAGCAAGGCAGGGGGGAACTATGGCTACACCTTC. This yields the protein CASKAGGNYGYTF.